Here is one T cell receptor (beta chain) with its context. In the authors' workflow: Estimation of nucleated cell counts relied on the amplification of reference gene primers. The table came from immunoSEQ multiplex PCR; TCRdb's copy has only in-frame clones and leaves some out. V, J and clone size are those of that table, while D and trimming were read from the DNA. The sample carries over 70,000 clones, roughly 81% recorded once. Seattle's enrolled individuals joined amid active infection and were then monitored longitudinally. The data stem from a study of blood T cell repertoires in COVID-19. Overall study: Acute-phase and convalescent COVID-19 samples originated in the United States, Italy and Spain. Nucleic acid was either cDNA or gDNA, and it came from T cells, B-cell-depleted T cells, or PBMCs.

The specimen sequenced was peripheral blood. The sequence was collected from a man in his sixties with COVID-19, enrolled during active disease.

This CDR3 reads CASSLKSAYYNEQFF. The CDR3 nucleotides read TGTGCCAGCAGCTTAAAAAGTGCCTACTACAATGAGCAGTTCTTC. The rearrangement joins TRBV7-9 to TRBJ2-1; D gene uncertain. V was clipped by 2 bases and J by 3 bases, with 11 bases between them. Germline CDR1 SEHNR, CDR2 FQNEAQ (reference sequence). The CDR3 is 15 residues long.